One T cell receptor (beta chain) is described in this entry. The antigen it recognizes is unknown. There are no base qualities to consult, and no much larger clone falls within one base. The cohort consisted of 650 to 850 healthy bone marrow donors. All cohort members were sampled while nominally healthy, although unrecorded immune exposures were likely present. The donor was CMV seropositive and belonged to the group of 250 to 300 seropositive cohort members. A peripheral blood sample was provided by each donor, and peripheral blood mononuclear cells were used for TCR beta sequencing. The Qiagen DNeasy Blood Extraction Kit was used to extract genomic DNA from the blood cell samples. This record comes from a study of cytomegalovirus exposure and HLA in healthy donors (TCRdb year 2017). In terms of the full investigation: An earlier analysis of roughly 500 of the donors reported roughly 300 Gb of sequence data and 117 million unique TCR beta sequences from about 200 million T cells. An early release that covered approximately 600 HLA-typed donors contained around 300 gigabases of sequencing data and 80 million or so unique TCR sequences. Among the roughly 410 genotyped donors, more than 70% belonged to the genetic ancestry cluster associated with self-reported Caucasian donors. The study was designed to test whether signatures of past pathogen exposure could be identified by cataloging public T cell receptors. The study profiled the T cell repertoires of more than 500 subjects by immunosequencing and related them to cytomegalovirus serostatus. A separate validation cohort of more than 100 different subjects was used in addition to the 666-subject first cohort. The study combined high-throughput TCR immunosequencing, statistical association of individual TCRs with disease status, and machine learning to predict cytomegalovirus infection status. In a later analysis, previously published TCR beta repertoires from 500 to 750 donors were re-analyzed and high-resolution HLA genotyping was added so that TCR occurrence patterns could be studied. Rather than using new phenotypic data, the later analysis identified candidate immune exposures from TCR beta sequences and from how often those sequences occurred across donors. In an earlier analysis of 587 of the donors, high-throughput TCR beta sequencing was used to judge whether each TCR beta V gene segment behaved as functional or pseudogenic. Alongside the repertoire data, information on donor age, sex, ethnicity and CMV serostatus was compiled. A later genetic analysis took genome-wide SNP genotypes for about 55% of the 666 donors and used that subset as a discovery cohort. All discovery cohort repertoires had been generated on a single sequencing platform. HLA typing covered class I and class II loci at four-digit resolution. The number of typed donors differed by locus: about 620-630 for A, B, C, DRB1 and DQB1; 522 for DQA1; 606 for DPA1; and roughly 470 for DPB1. Because of strong linkage in the cohort, roughly five DR-DQ haplotypes were treated as single units for association and clustering. On average, around 240,000 unique TCR beta nucleotide sequences were sequenced per donor among about 400 genotyped donors of the cohort, with about 19% of those sequences being non-productive. Study-level results and caveats: A later genetic analysis reported fewer N-insertions in productive TCRs among donors in an Asian-associated ancestry cluster than the approximately 670-donor mean. In a later analysis, most CMV-associated TCR beta chains were found to appear HLA-restricted, with HLA associations seemingly driven largely by CMV exposure. In a later analysis, TCR association rates were found to vary across HLA loci, with the most associated TCRs seen for DRB1 alleles and the fewest for HLA-C alleles. The authors suggested that the approach could potentially be extended to other disease states and immunological phenotypes. The cohort was sequenced for TCR beta chains only, and without alpha or paired-chain data the features that could be detected were limited. An association between a missense DCLRE1C variant and V-gene and J-gene trimming of TCR beta chains was found in a later genetic analysis and replicated in an independent cohort. Most TCR sequences were observed very rarely across donors, whereas some public TCRs were present in many individuals. Linkage disequilibrium might explain the correlated functional status among segregating V segments, but an unknown experimental factor could not be excluded. Because HLA typing was missing for some donors at each locus, association tests included only the typed subset. The classifier was reported to diagnose cytomegalovirus status with high specificity and sensitivity in both the original and validation cohorts. A further reported finding was that TCR beta sequences accurately predicted the HLA-A and HLA-B alleles for most subjects in the first cohort. In an earlier analysis of approximately 590 of the donors, most TCR beta V segments appeared in productive rearrangements about 87% or about 30% of the time, broadly matching IMGT annotations. A total of 150 to 200 TCR beta chains were listed by the study as associated with cytomegalovirus. Because counts were too low, roughly 16 rarely observed V segments, including chromosome 9 orphons, were excluded from the earlier analysis of 587 of the donors. For the cohort, immune exposure information was limited to CMV serostatus. A later analysis reported that several top co-occurrence clusters appeared linked to parvovirus B19, influenza, CMV and Epstein-Barr virus. In a later analysis, HLA-associated TCR beta chains showed more clonal expansion and lower generation probabilities than non-associated chains that were equally common. Sequencing depth was assumed to be roughly uniform across donors in the presence/absence analyses, though that assumption may not hold. Strong co-occurrence of HLA alleles, especially DR and DQ, made assigning TCR associations to individual alleles difficult. A group of highly shared sequence variants was considered likely to be a technical artifact of the sequencing pipeline. In a later analysis, some 18,000 TCR beta sequences were associated with specific HLA alleles at a false discovery rate of 0.05. A few of the identified cytomegalovirus-associated TCR beta chains were confirmed in vitro to be specific for cytomegalovirus antigens.

Preparation of the library involved the immunoSEQ multiplex PCR assay. For the multiplex PCR, a mixture combining 60 forward primers for TCR Vbeta segments and 13 reverse primers for TCR Jbeta segments was used. Amplification of the CDR3 region of rearranged TCR beta genes was performed with a multiplex PCR assay on genomic DNA. On the Illumina HiSeq System, the amplified TCR beta libraries were sequenced as 87-base-pair reads. Regarding the original processing steps: Across the 600 to 700 repertoires, a later analysis counted 80 million or so unique TCR beta chains, roughly 11 million of which were shared by at least two donors. To remove PCR and sequencing errors, raw reads were error-corrected and collapsed into unique sequences using a nearest-neighbor algorithm that merged closely related sequences. V, D and J gene segments were assigned by aligning CDR3 sequences to IMGT reference sequences. For a sequence to be retained, at least a six-nucleotide match to both a V gene segment and a J gene segment was required. Rearrangements were called productive when the CDR3 lacked stop codons and stayed in frame with V and J; all others were non-productive. CDR3 was defined according to IMGT convention as the region running from the second conserved V-encoded cysteine to the conserved J-encoded phenylalanine. The earlier analysis of some 580 of the donors excluded any sequence lacking an unambiguous match to a single V gene segment. In an earlier analysis of several hundred of the donors, a V segment was called functional when productive rearrangements were above 56.7%, and segregating when the standard deviation between donors exceeded 5%. A statistical classification framework was developed to diagnose cytomegalovirus status using the catalog of TCR beta chain sequences. A later analysis assigned V and J genes by comparing TCR nucleotide sequences with IMGT/GENE-DB human TR gene sequences. A later analysis assigned CDR3 sequences and most-parsimonious VDJ recombination scenarios with the TCRdist pipeline. A later analysis defined each TCR beta chain by its CDR3 amino acid sequence plus V-gene family, and excluded reads lacking a unique V-gene family. In a later analysis, approximately 640 highly shared, low-generation-probability nucleotide sequences were removed to address suspected cross-contamination and a sequencing artifact. In a later analysis, a clonal expansion index for each public chain was calculated from normalized within-repertoire ranks of inferred template counts. In a later analysis, generation probabilities were computed using a VDJ recombination model fitted to out-of-frame rearrangements, and the results were checked against IGoR. In a later analysis, hypergeometric tests were used to score TCR-TCR, TCR-HLA and TCR-CMV co-occurrence, with a repertoire-size bias correction applied to TCR pairs. In a later analysis, false discovery rates were estimated by permuting HLA or CMV assignments 20 times. In a later analysis, co-occurring TCRs were grouped using DBSCAN, with TCRdist sequence similarity added in when clustering inside HLA-allele-positive subsets. Co-occurrence clustering excluded repertoires with fewer than 30,000 or more than 120,000 public chains, plus five with anomalous nucleotide sharing. Held by TCRdb, this immuneACCESS table contains in-frame sequences only and omits some clones. Under half of the omission traces to an unresolved V gene where checked; the cause of the rest is unknown. V, J and clone size derive from that table, while D and trimming were established from the DNA sequence. The sample has roughly 200,000 clones on record, approximately 80% of them singletons. The ten largest clones capture roughly 3.6% of the sample.

Sequencing was done on a sample of PBMCs. The receptor's source is a man aged 35-49 years in good health and CMV-seropositive.

The CDR3 amino acid sequence is: CASSQVPGAGGGAGELFF. The base sequence is TGCGCCAGCAGCCAAGTACCAGGGGCGGGGGGTGGGGCCGGGGAGCTGTTTTTT. The chain uses TRBV4-1 and TRBJ2-2; TRBD2 aligns with 8 central bases. The CDR3 has 18 amino acids, counting the end cysteine and phenylalanine. Just the 54-base CDR3 DNA is kept, in frame starting at base 1. According to the germline V gene, CDR1 reads MGHRA and CDR2 reads YSYEKL. Here V drops 1 base and J drops 6 bases, and the junction holds 13 bases not matched to any gene.